These 19 T cell receptor beta chains were sequenced from one sample in a study of CD8 T cells in Susac syndrome. An amount of RNA that ranged from roughly 0.5 to 1 ug was reverse transcribed with random hexamers. One entry per CDR3 protein, called by TCRdb with MiXCR from the immunoSEQ multiplex PCR reads. Of approximately 150,000 distinct CDR3 sequences in the sample, about 93% were seen once. The sample taken for sequencing was CD4+ T cells from PBMCs. These receptors came from a human donor in good health.

This clonotype was picked up one time. The rearrangement links TRBV2 to TRBJ2-5, with D uncertain. Trimming pared 2 bases from V and 5 bases from J, leaving 3 bases between. CDR1 and CDR2 from the germline V gene are SNHLY and FYNNEI. The CDR3 spans 11 residues. CDR3 nucleotides: TGTGCCAGCAGTGAATGGGAGACCCAGTACTTC. It encodes CASSEWETQYF. Full variable domain (remainder filled in from reference TRBV2 and TRBJ2-5): EPEVTQTPSHQVTQMGQEVILRCVPISNHLYFYWYRQILGQKVEFLVSFYNNEISEKSEIFDDQFSVERPDGSNFTLKIRSTKLEDSAMYFCASSEWETQYFGPGTRLLVL.

The chain has TRBV7-9 and TRBJ2-7; 7 bases align to TRBD2. The ends lost 5 bases at V and 3 bases at J; junction bases unmatched: 13. The germline gives CDR1 SEHNR, CDR2 FQNEAQ (reference sequence). This CDR3 has 16 residues. The DNA of the CDR3 is TGTGCCAGCAGCCATTCCACGCGGGGGAAGCGCTACGAGCAGTACTTC. Protein sequence: CASSHSTRGKRYEQYF.

This clonotype has only one observation. This rearrangement joins TRBV5-8 to TRBJ1-5, with 11 bases fitting TRBD1. V shed 1 base, J shed 6 bases, and the junction held 6 bases outside the gene matches. From germline, CDR1 is SGHTS and CDR2 YDEGEE. The CDR3 is 16 amino acids. Here the CDR3 reads CASSLFRTGGSQPQHF. CDR3 sequence (DNA): TGTGCCAGCAGCTTGTTTCGGACAGGGGGCAGTCAGCCCCAGCATTTT.

This chain connects TRBV29-1 to TRBJ2-7; perhaps TRBD2 as D (6 bases). From germline, CDR1 is SQVTM and CDR2 ANQGSEA. The CDR3 totals 13 residues. Trimming left V 4 bases short and J 5 bases short, with 15 bases between. In nucleotides, the CDR3 is TGCAGCGTTGGGGCAGGGAGGATTGACGAGCAGTACTTC. As protein: CSVGAGRIDEQYF.

The rearrangement links TRBV5-1 to TRBJ2-7; D may be TRBD2 (5 bases). Germline CDR1 is SGHRS and CDR2 is YFSETQ. Trimming cost V 0 bases and J 7 bases, with 14 bases left between them. The CDR3 is 14 amino acids. The CDR3 DNA reads as TGCGCCAGCAGCTTGGCAGGTCAGACGGGGGAGCAGTACTTC. Translating gives CASSLAGQTGEQYF.

V usage is TRBV4-1 and J usage is TRBJ1-1; tentatively, D is TRBD1 (5 bases). The CDR3 has 15 residues. V was shortened by 0 bases and J by 6 bases, with 14 bases between the two germline ends. Germline V gives CDR1 MGHRA, CDR2 YSYEKL. The CDR3: CASSQDYLGGSEAFF. The CDR3 nucleotides are TGCGCCAGCAGCCAAGATTATTTGGGGGGGTCTGAAGCTTTCTTT.

The rearrangement uses TRBV29-1 and TRBJ2-3; TRBD2 matches at 9 bases. Germline trimming cut 4 bases from V and 4 bases from J; bases unmatched to any gene: 9. Germline CDR1 reads SQVTM; CDR2 reads ANQGSEA. The CDR3 is 15 residues long. The CDR3 nucleotides read TGCAGCGTTGGAGAAGCGGGGGGCCTTTCAGATACGCAGTATTTT. It translates to CSVGEAGGLSDTQYF.

The chain links TRBV2 to TRBJ2-4, with D perhaps matching TRBD1 or TRBD2 (5 bases each). Trimming took off 6 bases at V and 6 bases at J, with 12 bases between the two ends. The CDR3 has 13 residues. Per germline, CDR1 SNHLY and CDR2 FYNNEI. The chain's CDR3 is CASRGDGINIQYF. For the CDR3, the DNA is TGTGCCAGCAGGGGGGACGGGATAAACATTCAGTACTTC.

The V call is TRBV12-3 or TRBV12-4, the J call TRBJ2-5, with D possibly being TRBD1 or TRBD2 (5 bases each). This CDR3 has 15 amino acids. Trimming took 5 bases from V and 7 from J, leaving 20 bases between them. This CDR3 reads CASSPSRVGVWTQYF. CDR3 bases: TGTGCCAGCAGTCCCTCCAGGGTGGGGGTCTGGACCCAGTACTTC.

The DNA of the CDR3 is TGCGCCAGCAGCTTGTTAGCTAGTAGCTACGAGCAGTACTTC. Protein product: CASSLLASSYEQYF. This chain uses TRBV5-1 with TRBJ2-7, with D hard to call. CDR3 length: 14 amino acids. Trimming removed 1 base at V and 3 bases at J, with 11 bases between. CDR1 is SGHRS, CDR2 YFSETQ, per germline.

This sequence joins TRBV5-4 and TRBJ1-2; D uncertain. The CDR3 sequence is 14 residues long. The germline CDR1 and CDR2 sequences are SGHNT and YYREEE (reference sequence). The germline V and J ends were trimmed by 1 base and 7 bases, with 14 bases remaining between them. The CDR3 DNA is TGTGCCAGCAGCTTGATACCGATGGATGCTGGCTACACCTTC. It yields the protein CASSLIPMDAGYTF.

The chain recombines TRBV6-1 with TRBJ2-1; TRBD1 matches at 7 bases. CDR3 size: 13 residues. Germline lookup yields CDR1 MNHNS and CDR2 SASEGT. V gave up 6 bases and J gave up 9 bases; unmatched junction bases: 8. CDR3 region: CASSATGTSEQFF. The DNA for the CDR3 is TGTGCCAGCAGCGCGACAGGGACGAGTGAGCAGTTCTTC.

The rearrangement joins TRBV7-9 to TRBJ1-5; 8 bases fit TRBD1. Trimming took 5 bases from V and 5 from J; bases not matched to a gene: 8. The V gene's germline CDR1 is SEHNR and CDR2 FQNEAQ (reference sequence). This CDR3 spans 15 amino acids. CDR3 loop: CASSPGQGADQPQHF. The CDR3 nucleotides are TGTGCCAGCAGCCCCGGTCAGGGGGCTGATCAGCCCCAGCATTTT.

The chain recombines TRBV7-8 with TRBJ2-7; D call uncertain. In germline, CDR1 is SGHVS, CDR2 FQNEAQ. V was cut by 0 bases and J by 7 bases, with 13 bases left in between. The CDR3 runs 14 residues. The CDR3 is CASSLAPHSGEQYF. The CDR3 DNA follows: TGTGCCAGCAGCTTAGCTCCCCATTCCGGGGAGCAGTACTTC.

The chain has TRBV7-3 and TRBJ1-4; D gene unclear. The CDR3 runs to 13 residues. Germline loops: CDR1 SGHTA, CDR2 FQGTGA. Trimming shortened V by 5 bases and J by 8 bases, and 12 bases separated the two germline ends. CDR3 loop: CASSMDPPEKLFF. As DNA, the CDR3 is TGTGCCAGCAGCATGGACCCGCCGGAAAAACTGTTTTTT.

This clonotype was detected a few times. At one end the junction does not follow the germline gene, possibly because of a read error. The rearrangement links TRBV7-3 to TRBJ2-5; perhaps D is TRBD1 or TRBD2 (5 bases each). The CDR3 totals 13 residues. The germline V gene has CDR1 SGHTA and CDR2 FQGTGA. The DNA of the CDR3 is TGTGCCAGCAGCTTGGGGGTTCAAGGGACCCAGTACTTC. Translation gives CASSLGVQGTQYF.

The count of this clonotype is one. The V and J genes are TRBV5-1 and TRBJ1-2; 8 nucleotides line up with TRBD1. The CDR3 runs 14 residues. V gave up 1 base and J gave up 8 bases; unmatched junction bases: 7. CDR1 and CDR2 (germline): SGHRS, YFSETQ. The CDR3, as DNA: TGCGCCAGCAGCTTGTGGGACAGGTCTGCCGGCTACACCTTC. It codes for CASSLWDRSAGYTF.

This chain links TRBV20-1 with TRBJ1-1; maybe TRBD1 (6 bases). V lost 6 bases and J lost 3, with 11 bases in between. Germline CDR1 and CDR2: DFQATT and SNEGSKA (reference sequence). The CDR3 has 12 amino acids. For the CDR3, the DNA is TGCAGTGCCGTACAGGGATACACTGAAGCTTTCTTT. It translates to CSAVQGYTEAFF.

V usage is TRBV5-6 and J usage is TRBJ2-5; D possibly corresponds to TRBD2 (5 bases). The CDR3 has 14 amino acids. Germline V gene lookup returns CDR1 SGHDT and CDR2 YYEEEE. Trimming took 4 bases from V and 2 from J, leaving 12 bases between them. The CDR3 region is CASSPRERQETQYF. The CDR3 DNA reads as TGTGCCAGCAGCCCCCGGGAACGTCAAGAGACCCAGTACTTC.